The 29 T cell receptor beta chains below all came from one sample that was sequenced in a study of T-cell memory formation after mild COVID-19. TCRdb ran MiXCR on the 5' RACE reads and lists one entry per CDR3 protein. The sample has around 250,000 distinct CDR3 sequences, around 10% seen once; the top ten hold under 25%. Sequences were obtained from PBMCs or a T cell subset sorted from them (not recorded which). The source is a man aged 18-30 years who had mild COVID-19 (a few samples of this study predate the infection). Cell type and time point are not known.

The genes are TRBV5-1 and TRBJ1-2; perhaps TRBD1 as D (6 bases). The CDR3 length is 15 residues. Germline V gene lookup returns CDR1 SGHRS and CDR2 YFSETQ. V was cut by 5 bases and J by 4 bases, with 18 bases left in between. CDR3 DNA: TGCGCCAGCAGTCTCAACAGGGAAGTGGGCTATGGCTACACCTTC. Translated, it gives CASSLNREVGYGYTF.

The chain has TRBV7-9 and TRBJ2-1; D not certain. Trimming removed 4 bases at V and 6 bases at J, with 13 bases between. The CDR3 totals 14 residues. The V gene's germline CDR1 is SEHNR and CDR2 FQNEAQ (reference sequence). As DNA, the CDR3 is TGTGCCAGCAGCTCCACCAGGAGACGCAATGAGCAGTTCTTC. Amino acid sequence: CASSSTRRRNEQFF.

This clonotype turned up a few times. This rearrangement joins TRBV5-1 to TRBJ2-1; D is ambiguous. The CDR3 runs to 14 residues. The V gene lost 7 bases and the J gene lost 4 bases, with 15 bases spanning the gap. In germline, CDR1 is SGHRS, CDR2 YFSETQ. CDR3 loop: CASHRAESYNEQFF. The CDR3 DNA reads as TGCGCCAGCCACCGGGCCGAATCGTACAATGAGCAGTTCTTC.

The chain recombines TRBV9 with TRBJ1-6; 8 bases line up with TRBD1. CDR1 and CDR2 (germline): SGDLS, YYNGEE. The CDR3 contains 15 residues. Germline trimming cut 4 bases from V and 4 bases from J; bases unmatched to any gene: 4. CDR3 DNA sequence: TGTGCCAGCAGCAAGGGGGACAGGTATAATTCACCCCTCCACTTT. Translated, it gives CASSKGDRYNSPLHF.

In its sample, this clonotype was seen many times. V gene TRBV6-2 or TRBV6-3 combines with J gene TRBJ2-5; perhaps TRBD1 as D (5 bases). The V end lost 5 bases, the J end lost 2 bases, and 15 bases lay between the germline ends. This CDR3 spans 15 amino acids. CDR1 is MNHEY and CDR2 is SVGEGT in the germline V gene. The CDR3 DNA reads as TGTGCCAGCAGTGACCTCAGACAGATGCAAGAGACCCAGTACTTC. Protein product: CASSDLRQMQETQYF.

This clonotype was found a few times. The V call is TRBV7-2, the J call TRBJ2-1; D is undetermined. Trimming took off 1 base at V and 1 base at J, with 14 bases between the two ends. CDR1 is SGHTA and CDR2 is FQGNSA in the germline V gene. This CDR3 has 17 amino acids. The CDR3 sequence is CASSLGASSWSYNEQFF. Written as DNA, the CDR3 is TGTGCCAGCAGCTTAGGGGCCTCAAGTTGGTCCTACAATGAGCAGTTCTTC.

This clonotype was observed at least ten times. The chain joins TRBV5-8 to TRBJ1-5, with 7 bases identical to TRBD1. The CDR3 sequence is 14 residues long. Germline loops: CDR1 SGHTS, CDR2 YDEGEE. Trimming removed 0 bases from V and 7 bases from J; junction bases left unmatched: 4. CDR3 sequence: CASSLGDRVQPQHF. DNA for the CDR3: TGTGCCAGCAGCTTGGGCGACAGGGTCCAGCCCCAGCATTTT.

This clonotype was counted once. The chain employs TRBV12-3 or TRBV12-4 and TRBJ2-6, with 13 bases that match TRBD2. V lost 6 bases to trimming and J lost 0 bases; unmatched junction nucleotides: 2. There are 17 residues in the CDR3. CDR3 amino acids: CASRGTSGVSGANVLTF. CDR3 DNA sequence: TGTGCCAGCAGAGGGACTAGCGGGGTCTCTGGGGCCAACGTCCTGACTTTC.

This clonotype was picked up a small number of times. This sequence joins TRBV4-1 and TRBJ1-4, with D possibly TRBD1 on 5 matching bases. V was clipped by 4 bases and J by 5 bases, with 11 bases between them. Germline CDR1 reads MGHRA; CDR2 reads YSYEKL. This CDR3 region has 14 residues. In DNA form, the CDR3 reads TGCGCCAGCAGCCTAGGGGTTACCAATGAAAAACTGTTTTTT. Residues: CASSLGVTNEKLFF.

The chain has TRBV2 and TRBJ2-1; D perhaps matches TRBD1 (6 bases). This CDR3 spans 13 amino acids. Between the trimmed V and J ends, which lost 4 bases and 7 bases, there was a span of 11 bases. The germline CDR1 and CDR2 sequences are SNHLY and FYNNEI. CDR3 region: CASSVTGRNEQFF. CDR3 sequence (DNA): TGTGCCAGCAGTGTGACAGGCCGGAATGAGCAGTTCTTC.

This clonotype occurred a few times. V is TRBV6-2 or TRBV6-3 and J is TRBJ2-1, with D possibly TRBD1 on 5 matching bases. The CDR3 is made up of 15 amino acids. CDR1 and CDR2 from the germline V gene are MNHEY and SVGEGT. Trimming pared 2 bases from V and 8 bases from J, leaving 16 bases between. CDR3 sequence (DNA): TGTGCCAGCAGTTACCGCAGGGTAGTAGTCCATGAGCAGTTCTTC. Its protein is CASSYRRVVVHEQFF.

The V call is TRBV12-3 or TRBV12-4, the J call TRBJ1-2; D gene ambiguous. V was pared by 6 bases and J by 3 bases, with 14 bases between. The CDR3 is made up of 14 amino acids. Here the CDR3 DNA reads TGTGCCAGCAGGGAGGCGGGCGCAGACTATGGCTACACCTTC. It translates to CASREAGADYGYTF.

The chain couples TRBV5-1 to TRBJ1-5; D not certain. CDR3 length: 14 residues. Deletions cut 2 bases from V and 4 bases from J, with 10 bases between. CDR1 SGHRS and CDR2 YFSETQ come from the germline V gene. The CDR3 spells CASSFGESNQPQHF. The CDR3 nucleotides read TGCGCCAGCAGCTTTGGAGAGTCTAATCAGCCCCAGCATTTT.

This clonotype was counted only a few times. This chain uses TRBV4-1 with TRBJ1-2; 12 nucleotides align to TRBD1. Per the germline V gene, CDR1 is MGHRA and CDR2 is YSYEKL. With V trimmed by 2 bases and J by 5 bases, 9 bases remained unmatched. The CDR3 is made up of 17 amino acids. The CDR3 DNA reads TGCGCCAGCAGCCAACACACGGGACAGGGGGCAAGTTATGGCTACACCTTC. Residues: CASSQHTGQGASYGYTF.

The chain carries TRBV20-1 and TRBJ2-7; the D call may be TRBD1 or TRBD2 (6 bases each). The V end was cut by 3 bases, the J end by 4 bases, with 13 bases between. Germline loops: CDR1 DFQATT, CDR2 SNEGSKA (reference sequence). The CDR3 is made up of 13 amino acids. This CDR3 reads CSARRDTTYEQYF. The CDR3 DNA reads TGCAGTGCTAGGCGGGACACCACTTACGAGCAGTACTTC.

This clonotype was seen a few times. The chain recombines TRBV6-5 with TRBJ1-1, with a possible D match to TRBD1 (6 bases). Trimming stripped 4 bases from V and 1 base from J, with 16 bases between. CDR1 and CDR2 from the germline V gene are MNHEY and SVGAGI. There are 16 residues in the CDR3. The CDR3 bases are TGTGCCAGCAGTTCATCCCGGACAGTATGGAACACTGAAGCTTTCTTT. As protein: CASSSSRTVWNTEAFF.

The chain uses TRBV4-1 and TRBJ2-4; TRBD1 matches at 7 bases. Per the germline V gene, CDR1 is MGHRA and CDR2 is YSYEKL. The CDR3 spans 16 residues. V trimming: 3 bases; J trimming: 1 base; junction bases outside the gene matches: 6. CDR3 coding DNA: TGCGCCAGCAGCCACATAACCAGGGGGGCCAAAAACATTCAGTACTTC. This gives the protein CASSHITRGAKNIQYF.

This clonotype was counted only a few times. The CDR3 protein is CASSQVGGDATRSNYGYTF. CDR3 bases: TGTGCCAGCAGCCAAGTCGGAGGAGACGCTACCCGTTCTAACTATGGCTACACCTTC. The V call is TRBV3-1, the J call TRBJ1-2; no clear D. The CDR3 totals 19 residues. V was clipped by 1 base and J by 0 bases, with 21 bases between them. Germline V gene lookup returns CDR1 LGHDT and CDR2 YNNKEL (reference sequence).

This clonotype was recorded a few times. This rearrangement joins TRBV27 to TRBJ2-7; the D is unclear. CDR3 length: 13 residues. CDR1 and CDR2 from the germline V gene are MNHEY and SMNVEV (reference sequence). Trimming took off 4 bases at V and 0 bases at J, with 7 bases between the two ends. CDR3 sequence: CASSWSSSYEQYF. For the CDR3, the DNA is TGTGCCAGCAGTTGGTCGAGCTCCTACGAGCAGTACTTC.

The chain joins TRBV14 to TRBJ2-6; D remains ambiguous. Germline-derived CDR1 and CDR2 are SGHDN and FVKESK. V was clipped by 1 base and J by 0 bases, with 4 bases between them. The CDR3 runs 15 residues. DNA of the CDR3: TGTGCCAGCAGCCAAGGTACCTCTGGGGCCAACGTCCTGACTTTC. Protein sequence: CASSQGTSGANVLTF.

This clonotype was counted between two and nine times. The J gene is TRBJ1-4, the V gene TRBV7-2; D might be TRBD1 (6 bases). V lost 2 bases and J lost 1, with 11 bases in between. From germline, CDR1 is SGHTA and CDR2 FQGNSA. The CDR3 is 16 amino acids. CDR3 loop: CASSLTTGRTNEKLFF. The CDR3 coding sequence is TGTGCCAGCAGCTTAACTACAGGGAGAACTAATGAAAAACTGTTTTTT.

CDR3: CASSYYGSYEQYV. As DNA, the CDR3 is TGTGCCAGCAGTTACTATGGGTCCTACGAGCAGTACGTC. This chain joins TRBV6-6 and TRBJ2-7; D is unclear. The V gene lost 1 base and the J gene lost 1 base, with 5 bases spanning the gap. The length of the CDR3 is 13 residues. The germline V gene has CDR1 MNHNY and CDR2 SVGAGI (reference sequence).

This chain connects TRBV11-2 to TRBJ2-1; no clear D gene. Trimming took 3 bases from V and 8 from J, leaving 5 bases between them. The CDR3 is 11 residues long. Per the germline V gene, CDR1 is SGHAT and CDR2 is FQNNGV. CDR3: CASSFFHEQFF. CDR3 bases: TGTGCCAGCAGCTTCTTCCATGAGCAGTTCTTC.

This clonotype showed up just a few times. As DNA, the CDR3 is TGTGCCACCAGTGACCAGGACATTAACACCGGGGAGCTGTTTTTT. This translates into CATSDQDINTGELFF. This chain uses TRBV24-1 with TRBJ2-2, with D tentatively TRBD1 (5 bases). The germline V and J ends were trimmed by 4 bases and 2 bases, with 10 bases remaining between them. The CDR3 totals 15 residues. CDR1 KGHDR and CDR2 SFDVKD come from the germline V gene.

The J gene is TRBJ1-1, the V gene TRBV3-1; D perhaps matches TRBD1 (6 bases). The germline gives CDR1 LGHDT, CDR2 YNNKEL (reference sequence). V lost 1 base to trimming and J lost 4 bases, with 7 bases between them. This CDR3 has 13 residues. In nucleotides, the CDR3 is TGTGCCAGCAGCCAAGGGGGGCGCACTGAAGCTTTCTTT. This sequence encodes CASSQGGRTEAFF.

Many counts were recorded for this clonotype. This rearrangement joins TRBV4-3 to TRBJ1-1; D is undetermined. CDR1 LGHNA and CDR2 YSLEER come from the germline V gene. V gave up 0 bases and J gave up 1 base, with 9 bases separating them. The CDR3 covers 15 residues. CDR3 sequence (DNA): TGCGCCAGCAGCCAAGATAGGGTTTGGAACACTGAAGCTTTCTTT. Its translation is CASSQDRVWNTEAFF.

The rearrangement links TRBV28 to TRBJ2-1, with D possibly TRBD1 on 6 matching bases. The CDR3 extends over 13 amino acids. CDR1 is MDHEN, CDR2 SYDVKM, per germline. Trimming took off 5 bases at V and 9 bases at J, with 14 bases between the two ends. The CDR3 DNA is TGTGCCAGCAGTCCGTACGGCAGGGGTGAGCAGTTCTTC. Its protein is CASSPYGRGEQFF. Full variable domain (remainder filled in from reference TRBV28 and TRBJ2-1): DVKVTQSSRYLVKRTGEKVFLECVQDMDHENMFWYRQDPGLGLRLIYFSYDVKMKEKGDIPEGYSVSREKKERFSLILESASTNQTSMYLCASSPYGRGEQFFGPGTRLTVL.

This clonotype was observed a handful of times. V gene TRBV7-2 combines with J gene TRBJ2-2, with no clear D. In germline, CDR1 is SGHTA, CDR2 FQGNSA. The CDR3 is made up of 13 amino acids. With 7 bases removed from V and 2 bases from J, the gap between germline ends came to 8 bases. In DNA form, the CDR3 reads TGTGCCAGCAAGCCTAAAAACACCGGGGAGCTGTTTTTT. It is translated as CASKPKNTGELFF.

In its sample, this clonotype was seen a few times. The V gene is TRBV7-2, the J gene TRBJ2-6; D perhaps matches TRBD2 (5 bases). CDR3 length: 15 residues. Trimming left V 5 bases short and J 0 bases short, with 8 bases between. The germline CDR1 and CDR2 sequences are SGHTA and FQGNSA. CDR3 DNA: TGTGCCAGCAGCAATCGGGACTCTGGGGCCAACGTCCTGACTTTC. Its translation is CASSNRDSGANVLTF. The complete variable domain, with remaining parts taken from reference TRBV7-2 and TRBJ2-6, reads GAGVSQSPSNKVTEKGKDVELRCDPISGHTALYWYRQSLGQGLEFLIYFQGNSAPDKSGLPSDRFSAERTGGSVSTLTIQRTQQEDSAVYLCASSNRDSGANVLTFGAGSRLTVL.